This section outlines one T cell receptor (beta chain) sequence together with its context. The antigen is unknown. These data come from a study of a mutant IDH1 vaccine in newly diagnosed glioma. Study-wide results and limits: Of the patients, 80% to 95% had vaccine-induced immune responses.

The V end lost 5 bases, the J end lost 6 bases, and 11 bases lay between the germline ends. This CDR3 is built from 11 residues. Looked up from germline, CDR1 is GTSNPN and CDR2 is SVGIG (reference sequence). This sample's time point: week 11, during vaccination. A single vaccine dose contained 300 ug of mutant IDH1 20-mer peptide, and topical imiquimod was used with it. Sequencing was performed with immunoSEQ multiplex PCR; in TCRdb, only in-frame clones are kept and a portion is missing. The sample lists 50,000 to 75,000 clones; about four fifths were seen once. The V call is TRBV30, the J call TRBJ2-7; D not certain. This receptor was identified in a man aged 45-65 years with glioma. Sample: PBMCs, taken from a glioma patient whose treatment included an IDH1 peptide vaccine. The CDR3 sequence: CAWATAVEQYF. DNA for the CDR3: TGTGCCTGGGCAACAGCAGTCGAGCAGTACTTC.